This TCR beta chain was captured in a study of metastatic and nonmetastatic thyroid tumors (dated by TCRdb to the early 2020s). A note on the overall study: The researchers compared repertoires between peripheral blood samples and tumor or nodule tissue samples from patients with malignant or benign thyroid disease. Findings and caveats that apply to the study as a whole: In both blood and tumor samples, malignant tumors were reported to have significantly higher TCR beta diversity than benign nodules.

No treatment had been received by any patient before thyroid surgery. Patient clinical samples collected from the early 2010s to the late 2010s were retrospectively analysed using T-cell receptor beta sequencing. This clone has a handful of counts. Its antigen is unknown. Qualities for individual bases were not recorded, and no much larger clone is one base off. Library prep was done by PCR. The sequencer listed for this sample is Illumina HiSeq 4000. High-throughput sequencing was used to profile the TCR beta-chain CDR3 region of every patient. The authors' pipeline ran thus. The researchers built a classifier to tell apart papillary thyroid cancer patients with distant metastasis, based on CDR3 differences among clinicopathological groups. The Shannon index was used to assess repertoire diversity, and the Morisita-Horn index was used to assess tumor-blood repertoire similarity. The public reads were reprocessed in TCRdb via fastp at Q25 and MiXCR, keeping in-frame beta chains. The V and J calls were determined by TCRdb, not by the authors. The sample table shows 25,000 to 30,000 clones, and less than 25% are seen once. 2% to 3% of the sample rests with the top ten.

The germline V gene (reference sequence) gives CDR1 as WNHNN and CDR2 as SYGVQD. From the cysteine up to the phenylalanine, the CDR3 has a length of 15 residues. Kept here is only the CDR3 DNA, which spans 45 bases and is read in frame from base 1. V loses 3 bases, J loses 3 bases, and the germline ends lie 15 bases apart. The V gene is TRBV10-1 and the J gene is TRBJ2-7; the D gene remains uncertain. The sequence was collected from a female donor with papillary thyroid cancer or a benign thyroid nodule (not recorded which). Some clones in this sample may be carry-over from other donors' samples. The sequenced material came from blood. CDR3 sequence: CASSEGLTGRYEQYF. The nucleotides are TGCGCCAGCAGTGAAGGTCTAACCGGTCGCTACGAGCAGTACTTC.